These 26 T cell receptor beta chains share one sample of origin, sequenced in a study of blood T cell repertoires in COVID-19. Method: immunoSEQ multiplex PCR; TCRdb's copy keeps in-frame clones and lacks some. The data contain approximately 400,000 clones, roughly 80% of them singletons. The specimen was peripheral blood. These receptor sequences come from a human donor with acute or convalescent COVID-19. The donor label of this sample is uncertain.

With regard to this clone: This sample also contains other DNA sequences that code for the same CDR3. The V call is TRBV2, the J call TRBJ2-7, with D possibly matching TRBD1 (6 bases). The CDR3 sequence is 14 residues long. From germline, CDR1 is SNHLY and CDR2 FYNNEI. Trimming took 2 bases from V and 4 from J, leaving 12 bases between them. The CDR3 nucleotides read TGTGCCAGCAGTGAACGGCAGGGGCCTTACGAGCAGTACTTC. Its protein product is CASSERQGPYEQYF.

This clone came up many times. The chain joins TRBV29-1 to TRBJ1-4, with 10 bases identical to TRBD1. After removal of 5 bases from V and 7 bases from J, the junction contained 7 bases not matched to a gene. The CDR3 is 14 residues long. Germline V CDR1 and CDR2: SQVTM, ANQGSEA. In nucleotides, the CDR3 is TGCAGCGTTACGACAGGGGGCGCGACTGAAAAACTGTTTTTT. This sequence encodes CSVTTGGATEKLFF.

The CDR3 region has the DNA TGTGCCAGCAGCTTACCGGCGGGTGGGTTCTATGGCTACACCTTC. Translation gives CASSLPAGGFYGYTF. The chain couples TRBV7-9 to TRBJ1-2; D uncertain. This CDR3 has 15 residues. Germline CDR1 is SEHNR and CDR2 is FQNEAQ (reference sequence). The V and J ends lost 2 bases and 4 bases respectively, with 14 bases between them. The full variable domain, with the rest looked up from reference TRBV7-9 and TRBJ1-2, is DTGVSQNPRHKITKRGQNVTFRCDPISEHNRLYWYRQTLGQGPEFLTYFQNEAQLEKSRLLSDRFSAERPKGSFSTLEIQRTEQGDSAMYLCASSLPAGGFYGYTFGSGTRLTVV.

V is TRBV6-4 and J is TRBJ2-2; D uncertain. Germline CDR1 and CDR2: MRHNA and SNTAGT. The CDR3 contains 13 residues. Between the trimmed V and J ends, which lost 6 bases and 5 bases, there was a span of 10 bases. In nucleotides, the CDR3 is TGTGCCAGCAGCTATGAGGCAACCGGGGAGCTGTTTTTT. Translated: CASSYEATGELFF.

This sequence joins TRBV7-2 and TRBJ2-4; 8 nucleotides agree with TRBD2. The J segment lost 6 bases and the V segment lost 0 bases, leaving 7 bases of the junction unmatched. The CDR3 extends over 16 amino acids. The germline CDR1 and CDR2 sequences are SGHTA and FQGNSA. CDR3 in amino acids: CASSLAGVAGPNIQYF. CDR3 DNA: TGTGCCAGCAGCTTAGCGGGGGTAGCGGGGCCAAACATTCAGTACTTC.

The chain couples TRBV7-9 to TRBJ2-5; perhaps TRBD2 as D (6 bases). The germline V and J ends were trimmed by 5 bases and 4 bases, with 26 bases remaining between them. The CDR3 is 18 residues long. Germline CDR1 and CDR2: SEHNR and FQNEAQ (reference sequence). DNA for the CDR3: TGTGCCAGCAGCCCCACATTTCTACAGGCCGCGGGGCGAGAGACCCAGTACTTC. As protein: CASSPTFLQAAGRETQYF.

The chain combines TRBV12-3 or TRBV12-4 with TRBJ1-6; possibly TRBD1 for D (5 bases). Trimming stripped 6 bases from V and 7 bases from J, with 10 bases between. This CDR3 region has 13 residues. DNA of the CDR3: TGTGCCAGCAGAGGGGCAGTAAATTCACCCCTCCACTTT. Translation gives CASRGAVNSPLHF.

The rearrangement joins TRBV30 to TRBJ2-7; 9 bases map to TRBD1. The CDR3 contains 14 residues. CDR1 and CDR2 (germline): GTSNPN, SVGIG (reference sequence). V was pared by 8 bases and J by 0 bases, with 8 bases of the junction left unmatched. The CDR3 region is CATTGTGLSYEQYF. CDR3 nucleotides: TGTGCCACAACCGGGACAGGGCTCTCCTACGAGCAGTACTTC.

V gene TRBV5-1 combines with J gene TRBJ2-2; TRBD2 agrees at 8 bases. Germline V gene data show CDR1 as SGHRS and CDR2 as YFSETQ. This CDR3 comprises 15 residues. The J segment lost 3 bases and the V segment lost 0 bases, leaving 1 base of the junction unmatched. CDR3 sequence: CASSLASGYTGELFF. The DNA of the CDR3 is TGCGCCAGCAGCTTGGCTAGCGGGTACACCGGGGAGCTGTTTTTT.

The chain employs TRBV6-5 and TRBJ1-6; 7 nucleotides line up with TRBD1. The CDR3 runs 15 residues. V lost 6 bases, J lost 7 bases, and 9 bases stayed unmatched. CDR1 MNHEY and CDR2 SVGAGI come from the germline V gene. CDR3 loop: CASRYSDRINSPLHF. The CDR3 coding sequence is TGTGCCAGCAGATATTCGGACAGGATCAATTCACCCCTCCACTTT.

CDR3 loop: CASRLSTGGDLANEKLFF. In DNA, the CDR3 is TGTGCCAGCAGGCTCTCGACAGGTGGTGATTTAGCTAATGAAAAACTGTTTTTT. The genes are TRBV2 and TRBJ1-4, with a weak D call TRBD1 (6 bases). V was pared by 6 bases and J by 3 bases, with 23 bases between. The CDR3 is 18 residues long. Germline CDR1 and CDR2: SNHLY and FYNNEI.

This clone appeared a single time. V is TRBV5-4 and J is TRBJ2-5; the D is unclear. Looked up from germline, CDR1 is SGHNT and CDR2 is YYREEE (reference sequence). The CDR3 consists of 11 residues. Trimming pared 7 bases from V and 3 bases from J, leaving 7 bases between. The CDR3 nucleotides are TGTGCCAGCGGCAAGAAAGAGACCCAGTACTTC. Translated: CASGKKETQYF.

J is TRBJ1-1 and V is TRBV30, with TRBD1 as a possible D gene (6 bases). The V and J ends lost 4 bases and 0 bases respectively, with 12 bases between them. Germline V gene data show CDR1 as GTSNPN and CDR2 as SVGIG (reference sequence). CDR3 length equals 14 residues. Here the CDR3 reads CAWTGVIMNTEAFF. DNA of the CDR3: TGTGCCTGGACAGGGGTTATCATGAACACTGAAGCTTTCTTT.

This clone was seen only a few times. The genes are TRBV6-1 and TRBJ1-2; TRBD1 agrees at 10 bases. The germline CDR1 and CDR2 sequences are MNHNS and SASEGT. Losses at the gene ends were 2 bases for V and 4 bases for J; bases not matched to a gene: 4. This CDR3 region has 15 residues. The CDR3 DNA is TGTGCCAGCAGTGAAAGACAGGGGGCTTTCTATGGCTACACCTTC. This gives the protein CASSERQGAFYGYTF.

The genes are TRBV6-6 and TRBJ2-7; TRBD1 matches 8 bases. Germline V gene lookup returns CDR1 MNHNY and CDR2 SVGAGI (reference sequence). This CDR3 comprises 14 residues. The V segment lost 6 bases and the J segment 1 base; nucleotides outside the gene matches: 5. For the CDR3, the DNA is TGTGCCAGCAGGACCGGGACAGGTTCCTACGAGCAGTACTTC. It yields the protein CASRTGTGSYEQYF.

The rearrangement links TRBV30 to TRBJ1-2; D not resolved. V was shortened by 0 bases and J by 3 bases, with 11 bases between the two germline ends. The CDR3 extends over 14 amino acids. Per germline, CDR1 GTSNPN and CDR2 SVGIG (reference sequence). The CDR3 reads CAWSVTQNYYGYTF. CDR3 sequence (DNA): TGTGCCTGGAGTGTTACACAGAACTACTATGGCTACACCTTC.

The CDR3 here is CAWSPGTLYEQYF. In DNA form, the CDR3 reads TGTGCCTGGAGCCCCGGGACTCTCTACGAGCAGTACTTC. V is TRBV30 and J is TRBJ2-7, with D possibly being TRBD2 (6 bases). This CDR3 comprises 13 residues. Germline V CDR1 and CDR2: GTSNPN, SVGIG (reference sequence). V was trimmed by 3 bases and J by 3 bases, leaving 12 bases between them. Together with reference TRBV30 and TRBJ2-7, the CDR3 gives the full variable domain: SQTIHQWPATLVQPVGSPLSLECTVEGTSNPNLYWYRQAAGRGLQLLFYSVGIGQISSEVPQNLSASRPQDRQFILSSKKLLLSDSGFYLCAWSPGTLYEQYFGPGTRLTVT.

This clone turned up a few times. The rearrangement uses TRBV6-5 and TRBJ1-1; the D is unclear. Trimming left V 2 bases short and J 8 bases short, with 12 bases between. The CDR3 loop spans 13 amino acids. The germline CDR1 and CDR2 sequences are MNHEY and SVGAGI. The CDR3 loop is CASSYEGGSEAFF. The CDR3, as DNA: TGTGCCAGCAGTTACGAAGGAGGGTCCGAAGCTTTCTTT.

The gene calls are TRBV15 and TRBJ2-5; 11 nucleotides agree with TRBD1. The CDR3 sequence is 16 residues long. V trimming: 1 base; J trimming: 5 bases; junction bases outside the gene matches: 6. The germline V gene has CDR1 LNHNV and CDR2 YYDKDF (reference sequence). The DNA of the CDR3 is TGTGCCACCAGCAGAGGGGACAGGGGGTTCGGCGAGACCCAGTACTTC. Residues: CATSRGDRGFGETQYF.

CDR3 region: CATSRDLGRVFTEAFF. The CDR3 DNA sequence: TGTGCCACCAGCAGAGATCTCGGCAGGGTTTTCACTGAAGCTTTCTTT. The gene calls are TRBV15 and TRBJ1-1; the D gene is possibly TRBD1 (5 bases). CDR1 LNHNV and CDR2 YYDKDF come from the germline V gene (reference sequence). This CDR3 spans 16 amino acids. Trimming stripped 0 bases from V and 4 bases from J, with 15 bases between.

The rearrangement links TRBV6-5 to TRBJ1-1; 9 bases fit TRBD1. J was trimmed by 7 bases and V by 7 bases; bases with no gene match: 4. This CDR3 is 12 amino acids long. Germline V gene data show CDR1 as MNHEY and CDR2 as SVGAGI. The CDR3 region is CASNDRGFEAFF. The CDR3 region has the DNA TGTGCCAGCAACGACAGGGGGTTTGAAGCTTTCTTT.

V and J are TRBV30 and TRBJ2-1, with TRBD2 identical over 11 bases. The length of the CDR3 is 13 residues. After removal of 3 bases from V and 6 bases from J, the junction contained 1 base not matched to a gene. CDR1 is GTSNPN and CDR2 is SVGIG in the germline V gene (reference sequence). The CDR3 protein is CAWRLAGGNEQFF. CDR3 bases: TGTGCCTGGAGGCTAGCGGGAGGCAATGAGCAGTTCTTC.

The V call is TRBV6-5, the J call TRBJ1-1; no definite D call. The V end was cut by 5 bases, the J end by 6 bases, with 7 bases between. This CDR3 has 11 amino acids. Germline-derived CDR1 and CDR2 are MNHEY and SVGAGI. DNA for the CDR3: TGTGCCAGCAGTAACGGGGCTGAAGCTTTCTTT. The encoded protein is CASSNGAEAFF.

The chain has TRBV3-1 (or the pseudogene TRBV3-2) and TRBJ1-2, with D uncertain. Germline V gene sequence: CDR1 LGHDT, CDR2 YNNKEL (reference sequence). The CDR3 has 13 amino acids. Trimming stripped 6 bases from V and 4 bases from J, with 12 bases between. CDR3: CASRHGKFYGYTF. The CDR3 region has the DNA TGTGCCAGCAGACACGGGAAATTCTATGGCTACACCTTC.

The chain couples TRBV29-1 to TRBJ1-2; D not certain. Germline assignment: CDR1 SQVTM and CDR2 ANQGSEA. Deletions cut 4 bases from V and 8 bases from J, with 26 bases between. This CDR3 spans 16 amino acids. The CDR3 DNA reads TGCAGCGTTGGGAAAGAGGGAGGAACTCTGGCCTACGGCTACACCTTC. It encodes CSVGKEGGTLAYGYTF.

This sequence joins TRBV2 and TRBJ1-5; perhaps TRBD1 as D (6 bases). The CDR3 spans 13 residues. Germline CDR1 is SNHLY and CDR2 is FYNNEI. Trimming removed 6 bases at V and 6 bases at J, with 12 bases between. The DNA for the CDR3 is TGTGCCAGCAGGGTACAGGGTACTCAGCCCCAGCATTTT. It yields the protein CASRVQGTQPQHF.